What follows describes a single T cell receptor beta chain. The data are from a study of a mutant IDH1 vaccine in newly diagnosed glioma. Study details: Receipt of radiotherapy, temozolomide, or both preceded the study, and most received both.

The V end was cut by 3 bases, the J end by 5 bases, with 10 bases between. Germline V gene sequence: CDR1 LNHDA, CDR2 SQIVND (reference sequence). CDR3 length equals 13 residues. TCRdb's table, derived via immunoSEQ multiplex PCR, lists solely in-frame clones and lacks some. The sample includes 45,000 to 70,000 clones, more than 85% seen only once; the top ten take 2% to 3%. As for time point: baseline, week 1 (first vaccination visit). This sample's treatment: pre-vaccination baseline after standard-of-care therapy. Material: PBMCs, obtained from a glioma patient treated with radiotherapy, temozolomide or both. This chain uses TRBV19 with TRBJ1-1, with D perhaps TRBD1 (6 bases). The source of this sequence is a man aged 45-65 years with glioma. CDR3 region: CASSMRGGTEAFF. CDR3 nucleotide sequence: TGTGCCAGTAGTATGAGGGGGGGGACTGAAGCTTTCTTT.